This TCR beta chain was obtained from a study of T cell clones after liver transplantation. Study-wide points: A significant post-transplant drop in circulating graft-donor-reactive CD4 TCRbeta sequences occurred in most of the 8 subjects.

This clone was recorded a few times. The target antigen is unknown. Trimming cost V 6 bases and J 6 bases, with 20 bases left between them. The CDR3 covers 16 residues. CDR1 and CDR2 from the germline V gene are SNHLY and FYNNEI. Only in-frame clones appear in the TCRdb table, and some are missing; sequencing was by immunoSEQ multiplex PCR. The sample shows tens of thousands of clones, 70% to 80% of them seen only once. The sample consisted of CD4+ T cells from blood, taken at the approximately 16-month timepoint. The chain couples TRBV2 to TRBJ2-2; D is unclear. The receptor comes from a human patient who received a liver transplant. Part of the T cells may come from the graft donor. CDR3 region: CASRLTPYHASGELFF. CDR3 in DNA: TGTGCCAGCAGGTTAACTCCTTACCACGCGTCCGGGGAGCTGTTTTTT.